Included here is one T cell receptor (beta chain) sequence, with context. The antigen is undetermined. Blood samples were obtained at baseline, cycle 4 day 1, and cycle 7 day 1. These data belong to a study of OX40 agonist ivuxolimab in advanced cancers. Whole-study context: Ivuxolimab doses were 0.01, 0.1, 0.3, 1.5, 3 or 10 mg/kg every 2 weeks. A history of anti-PD-1, anti-PD-L1 or anti-CTLA-4 therapy was acceptable, and approximately 39% had some.

V lost 3 bases and J lost 7, with 7 bases in between. CDR1 and CDR2 from the germline V gene are KGHSH and LQKENI. This CDR3 is 12 amino acids long. Study results and caveats: Partial responders dosed at 0.1-3.0 mg/kg displayed clonal expansion ranking among the lowest.

Produced via immunoSEQ multiplex PCR; TCRdb's table is partial and in-frame only. The sample lists around 26,000 clones, 79% occurring once. This sequence was found in an adult with an advanced solid tumor such as melanoma, head and neck, liver or kidney cancer. The rearrangement links TRBV18 to TRBJ2-1; no clear D gene. This sample comprised CD4+ or CD8+ T cells sorted from blood, obtained in a trial of the OX40 agonist ivuxolimab. The CDR3 sequence is CASSPSVNEQFF. The CDR3 coding sequence is TGTGCCAGCTCACCGTCCGTTAATGAGCAGTTCTTC.